This T cell receptor beta chain was retrieved from a study of shared clonotypes between healthy human individuals. Sequenced by immunoSEQ multiplex PCR; TCRdb stores in-frame clones only, minus some. The data contain approximately 2,200,000 clones, roughly 91% of them singletons. V gave up 1 base and J gave up 8 bases, with 20 bases separating them. The length of the CDR3 is 16 residues. Per germline, CDR1 MDHEN and CDR2 SYDVKM. Naive CD8 isolation took CD45RO-negative cells positively selected for CCR7 and excluded terminally differentiated effector memory CD45RA+ cells. V and J are TRBV28 and TRBJ1-2; D call uncertain. The specimen was naive CD8+ T cells from PBMCs. This clonotype was sampled from a man aged 18 to 29 in good health. Some clones in this sample may be carry-over from other donors' samples. The DNA for the CDR3 is TGTGCCAGCAGTTTATCCCCGACTGATTATATGAGGGGCTACACCTTC. It yields the protein CASSLSPTDYMRGYTF.